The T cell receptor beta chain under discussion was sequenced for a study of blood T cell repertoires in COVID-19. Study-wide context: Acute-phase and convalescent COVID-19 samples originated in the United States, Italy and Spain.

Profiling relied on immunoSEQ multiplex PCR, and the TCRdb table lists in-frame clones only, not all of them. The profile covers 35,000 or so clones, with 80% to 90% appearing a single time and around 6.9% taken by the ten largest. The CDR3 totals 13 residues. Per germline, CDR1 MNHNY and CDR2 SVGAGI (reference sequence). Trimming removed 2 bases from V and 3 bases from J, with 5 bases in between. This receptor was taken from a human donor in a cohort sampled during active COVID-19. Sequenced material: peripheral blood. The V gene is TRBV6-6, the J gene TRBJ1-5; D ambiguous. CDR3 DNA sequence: TGTGCCAGCAGTTACGAGTACAATCAGCCCCAGCATTTT. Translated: CASSYEYNQPQHF.